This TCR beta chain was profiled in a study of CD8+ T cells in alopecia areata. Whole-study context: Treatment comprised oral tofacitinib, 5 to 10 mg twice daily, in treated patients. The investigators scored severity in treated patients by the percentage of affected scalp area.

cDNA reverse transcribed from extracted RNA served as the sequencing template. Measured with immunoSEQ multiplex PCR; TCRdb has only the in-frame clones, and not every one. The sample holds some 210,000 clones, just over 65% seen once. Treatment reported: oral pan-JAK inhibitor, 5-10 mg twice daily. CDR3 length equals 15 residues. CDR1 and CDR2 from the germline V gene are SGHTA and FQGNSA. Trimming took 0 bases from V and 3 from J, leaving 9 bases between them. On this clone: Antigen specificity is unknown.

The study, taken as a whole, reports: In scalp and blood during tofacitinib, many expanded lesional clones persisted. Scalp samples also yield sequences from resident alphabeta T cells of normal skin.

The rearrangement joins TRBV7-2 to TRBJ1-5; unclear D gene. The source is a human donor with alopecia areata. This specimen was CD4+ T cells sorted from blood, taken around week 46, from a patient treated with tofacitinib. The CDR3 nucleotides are TGTGCCAGCAGCTTAGCAACGGGTTCCAATCAGCCCCAGCATTTT. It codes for CASSLATGSNQPQHF.